This TCR beta chain came from a study of blood T cell repertoires in COVID-19. Study at large: Samples taken during acute and convalescent COVID-19 were collected in the United States, Italy and Spain. PBMCs, B-cell-depleted T cells, or T cells were the source of the cDNA or gDNA that made up the material.

Two negative PCRs, clearance, or symptom resolution had been documented for recovered Cohort 3 donors. V gave up 6 bases and J gave up 8 bases, with 14 bases separating them. The CDR3 length is 13 residues. Some clones are missing from TCRdb's copy, which holds only in-frame ones; the method was immunoSEQ multiplex PCR. The table has 300,000 to 450,000 clones, 85% to 90% seen once; the top ten hold 1.2%. Sequenced material: PBMCs or T cells enriched from blood (not recorded which). The TCR comes from a woman younger than 30 who had recovered from COVID-19. The chain links TRBV12-3 or TRBV12-4 to TRBJ1-5, with unresolved D. In DNA form, the CDR3 reads TGTGCCAGCAGCACCCGAAGTCAGGAGCCCCAGCATTTT. It is translated as CASSTRSQEPQHF.